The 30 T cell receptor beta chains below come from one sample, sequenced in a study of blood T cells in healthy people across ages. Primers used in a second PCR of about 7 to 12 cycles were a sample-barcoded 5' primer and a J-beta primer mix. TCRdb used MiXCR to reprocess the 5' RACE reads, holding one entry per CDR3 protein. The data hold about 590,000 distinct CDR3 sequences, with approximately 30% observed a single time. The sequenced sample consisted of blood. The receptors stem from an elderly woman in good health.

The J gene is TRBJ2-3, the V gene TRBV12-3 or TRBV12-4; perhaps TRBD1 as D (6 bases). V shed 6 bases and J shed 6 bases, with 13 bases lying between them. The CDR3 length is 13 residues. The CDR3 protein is CASREDSFDTQYF. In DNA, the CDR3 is TGTGCCAGCAGGGAGGACAGTTTCGATACGCAGTATTTT.

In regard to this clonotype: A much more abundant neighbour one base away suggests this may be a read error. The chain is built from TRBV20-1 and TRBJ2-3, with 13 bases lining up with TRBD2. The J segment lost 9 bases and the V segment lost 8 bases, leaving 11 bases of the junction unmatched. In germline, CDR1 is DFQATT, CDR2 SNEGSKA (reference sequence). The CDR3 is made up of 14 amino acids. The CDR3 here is CSTKVGLAGQTQYF. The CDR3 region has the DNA TGCAGTACTAAGGTGGGACTAGCGGGGCAAACGCAGTATTTT.

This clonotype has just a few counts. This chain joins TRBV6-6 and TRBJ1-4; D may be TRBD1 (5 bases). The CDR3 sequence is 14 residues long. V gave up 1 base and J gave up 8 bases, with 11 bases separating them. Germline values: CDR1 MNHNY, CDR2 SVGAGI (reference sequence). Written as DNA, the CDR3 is TGTGCCAGCAGTTACTGGGGGGAACGGGAAAAACTGTTTTTT. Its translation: CASSYWGEREKLFF.

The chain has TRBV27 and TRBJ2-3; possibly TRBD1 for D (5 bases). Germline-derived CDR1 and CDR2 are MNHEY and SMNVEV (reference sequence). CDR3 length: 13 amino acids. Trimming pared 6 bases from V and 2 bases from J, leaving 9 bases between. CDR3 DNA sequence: TGTGCCAGCAGAAAGGGGCTCACAGATACGCAGTATTTT. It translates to CASRKGLTDTQYF.

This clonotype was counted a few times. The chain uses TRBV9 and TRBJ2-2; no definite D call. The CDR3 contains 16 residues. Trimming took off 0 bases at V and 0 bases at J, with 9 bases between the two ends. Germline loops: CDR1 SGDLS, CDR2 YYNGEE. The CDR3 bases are TGTGCCAGCAGCGTAGGGGCGGACGCGAACACCGGGGAGCTGTTTTTT. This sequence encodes CASSVGADANTGELFF.

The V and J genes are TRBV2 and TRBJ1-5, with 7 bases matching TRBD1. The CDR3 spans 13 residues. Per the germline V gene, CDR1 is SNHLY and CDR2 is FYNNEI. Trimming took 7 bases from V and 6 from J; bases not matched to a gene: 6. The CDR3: CASTLQGTQPQHF. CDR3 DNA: TGTGCCAGCACCTTACAGGGGACTCAGCCCCAGCATTTT.

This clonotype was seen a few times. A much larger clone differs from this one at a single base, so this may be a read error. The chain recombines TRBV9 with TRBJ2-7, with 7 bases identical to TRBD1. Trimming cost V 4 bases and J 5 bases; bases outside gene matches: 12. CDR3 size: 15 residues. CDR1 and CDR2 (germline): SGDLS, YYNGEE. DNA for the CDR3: TGTGCCAGCAGCAGGATGACAGGGCTTGTCAACGAGCAGTACTTC. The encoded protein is CASSRMTGLVNEQYF. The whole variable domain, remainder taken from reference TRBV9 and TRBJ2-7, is DSGVTQTPKHLITATGQRVTLRCSPRSGDLSVYWYQQSLDQGLQFLIQYYNGEERAKGNILERFSAQQFPDLHSELNLSSLELGDSALYFCASSRMTGLVNEQYFGPGTRLTVT.

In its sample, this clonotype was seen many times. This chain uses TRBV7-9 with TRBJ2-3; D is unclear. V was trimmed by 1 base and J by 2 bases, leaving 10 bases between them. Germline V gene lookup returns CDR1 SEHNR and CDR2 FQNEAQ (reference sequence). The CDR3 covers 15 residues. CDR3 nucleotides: TGTGCCAGCAGCTTAGTGGCAGGTCACACAGATACGCAGTATTTT. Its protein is CASSLVAGHTDTQYF.

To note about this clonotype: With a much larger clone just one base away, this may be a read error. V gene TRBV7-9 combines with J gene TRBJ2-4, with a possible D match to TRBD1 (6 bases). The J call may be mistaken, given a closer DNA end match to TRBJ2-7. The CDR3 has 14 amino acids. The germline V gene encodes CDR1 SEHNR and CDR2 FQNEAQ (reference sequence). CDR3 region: CASSGLDSHYEQYF. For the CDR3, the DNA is TGTGCCAGCAGCGGGTTGGACAGCCACTACGAGCAGTACTTC.

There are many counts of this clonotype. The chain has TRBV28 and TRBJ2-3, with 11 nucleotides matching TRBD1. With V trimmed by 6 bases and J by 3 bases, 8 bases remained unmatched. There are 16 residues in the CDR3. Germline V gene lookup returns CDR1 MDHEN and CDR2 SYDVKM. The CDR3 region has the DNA TGTGCCAGCAGCCATAACGGACAGGGGGCTACAGATACGCAGTATTTT. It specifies CASSHNGQGATDTQYF.

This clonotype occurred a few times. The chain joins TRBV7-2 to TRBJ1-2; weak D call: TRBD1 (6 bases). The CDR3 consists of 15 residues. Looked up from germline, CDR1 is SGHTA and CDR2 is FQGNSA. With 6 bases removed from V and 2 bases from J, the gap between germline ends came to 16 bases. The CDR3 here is CASSFGGGGNYGYTF. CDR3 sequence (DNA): TGTGCCAGCAGTTTCGGGGGGGGCGGGAACTATGGCTACACCTTC.

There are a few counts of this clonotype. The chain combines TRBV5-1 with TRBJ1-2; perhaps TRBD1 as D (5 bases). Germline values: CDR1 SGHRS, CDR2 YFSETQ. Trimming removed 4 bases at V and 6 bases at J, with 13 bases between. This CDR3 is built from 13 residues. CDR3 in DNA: TGCGCCAGCAGCGCTCAGGGTGGTCATGGCTACACCTTC. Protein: CASSAQGGHGYTF.

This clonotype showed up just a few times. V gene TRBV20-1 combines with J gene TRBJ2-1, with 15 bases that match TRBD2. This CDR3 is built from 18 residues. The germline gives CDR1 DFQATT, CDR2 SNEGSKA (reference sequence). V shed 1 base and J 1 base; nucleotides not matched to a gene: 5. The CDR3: CSARGGLAGGPSYNEQFF. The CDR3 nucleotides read TGCAGTGCTAGAGGAGGACTAGCGGGGGGGCCGTCCTACAATGAGCAGTTCTTC.

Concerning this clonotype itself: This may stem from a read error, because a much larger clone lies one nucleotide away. CDR3 loop: CASSWERGRDTQYF. In nucleotides, the CDR3 is TGCGCCAGCAGCTGGGAGAGGGGGCGGGATACGCAGTATTTT. The chain employs TRBV5-1 and TRBJ2-3; 7 bases map to TRBD1. The CDR3 spans 14 residues. CDR1 is SGHRS and CDR2 is YFSETQ in the germline V gene. The trim removed 3 bases at V and 6 bases at J, leaving 7 bases unmatched.

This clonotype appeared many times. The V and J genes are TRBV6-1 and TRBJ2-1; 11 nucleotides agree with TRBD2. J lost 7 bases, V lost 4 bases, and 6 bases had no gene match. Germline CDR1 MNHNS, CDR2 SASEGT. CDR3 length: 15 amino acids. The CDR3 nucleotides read TGTGCCAGCAGTGGGACCGGGACTAGCGGTAATGAGCAGTTCTTC. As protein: CASSGTGTSGNEQFF.

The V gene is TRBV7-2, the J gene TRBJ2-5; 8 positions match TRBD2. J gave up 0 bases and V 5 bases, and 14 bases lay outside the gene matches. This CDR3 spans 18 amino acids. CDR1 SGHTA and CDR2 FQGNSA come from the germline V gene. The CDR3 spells CASSLSVVPGGYQETQYF. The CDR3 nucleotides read TGTGCCAGCAGCCTATCCGTAGTACCGGGGGGGTACCAAGAGACCCAGTACTTC.

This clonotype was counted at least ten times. The CDR3 loop reads CASSPGTDYEQYF. The CDR3 DNA reads TGTGCCAGCAGCCCCGGGACAGACTACGAGCAGTACTTC. The chain employs TRBV6-6 and TRBJ2-7; 7 bases agree with TRBD1. CDR1 is MNHNY, CDR2 SVGAGI, per germline (reference sequence). The CDR3 sequence is 13 residues long. The junction had 5 bases not matched to a gene; V was cut back by 6 bases and J by 3 bases.

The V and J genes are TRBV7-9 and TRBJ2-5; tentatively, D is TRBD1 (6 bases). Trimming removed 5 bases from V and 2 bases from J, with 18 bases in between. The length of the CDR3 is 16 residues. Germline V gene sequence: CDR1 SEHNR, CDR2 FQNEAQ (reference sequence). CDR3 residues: CASSLGQTNAQETQYF. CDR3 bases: TGTGCCAGCAGCCTCGGACAGACGAATGCGCAAGAGACCCAGTACTTC.

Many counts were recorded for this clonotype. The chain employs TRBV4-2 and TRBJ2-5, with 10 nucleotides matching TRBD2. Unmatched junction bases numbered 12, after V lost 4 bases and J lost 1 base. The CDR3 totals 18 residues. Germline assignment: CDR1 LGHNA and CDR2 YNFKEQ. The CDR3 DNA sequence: TGTGCCAGCAGCCCTCCTAGCGGGGGCGCTTACCTCCAAGAGACCCAGTACTTC. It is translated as CASSPPSGGAYLQETQYF.

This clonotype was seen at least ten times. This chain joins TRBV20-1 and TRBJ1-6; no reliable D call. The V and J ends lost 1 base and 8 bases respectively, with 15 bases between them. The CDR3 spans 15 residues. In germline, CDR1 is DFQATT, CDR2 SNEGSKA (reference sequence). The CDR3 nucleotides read TGCAGTGCTAGAGTGGGCGGTCGGCTTGATTCACCCCTCCACTTT. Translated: CSARVGGRLDSPLHF.

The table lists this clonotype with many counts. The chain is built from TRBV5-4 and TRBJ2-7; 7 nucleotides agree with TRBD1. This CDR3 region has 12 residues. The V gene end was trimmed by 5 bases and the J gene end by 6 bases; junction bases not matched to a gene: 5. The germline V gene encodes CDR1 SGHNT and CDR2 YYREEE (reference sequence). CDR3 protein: CASSYRGREQYF. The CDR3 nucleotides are TGTGCCAGCAGTTACAGGGGACGCGAGCAGTACTTC.

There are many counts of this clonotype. The CDR3 reads CASRPDGGWETQYF. The DNA of the CDR3 is TGTGCCAGCCGCCCCGATGGGGGGTGGGAGACCCAGTACTTC. The chain is built from TRBV7-2 and TRBJ2-5; tentatively, D is TRBD2 (6 bases). This CDR3 is 14 amino acids long. Germline CDR1 reads SGHTA; CDR2 reads FQGNSA. Between the trimmed V and J ends, which lost 8 bases and 5 bases, there was a span of 18 bases.

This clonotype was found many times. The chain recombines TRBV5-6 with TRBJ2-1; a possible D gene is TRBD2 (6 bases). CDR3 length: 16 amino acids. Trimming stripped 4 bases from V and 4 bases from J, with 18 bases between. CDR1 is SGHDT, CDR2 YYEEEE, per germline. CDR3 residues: CASSPVAALAYNEQFF. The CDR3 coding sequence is TGTGCCAGCAGCCCGGTAGCGGCTCTAGCTTACAATGAGCAGTTCTTC.

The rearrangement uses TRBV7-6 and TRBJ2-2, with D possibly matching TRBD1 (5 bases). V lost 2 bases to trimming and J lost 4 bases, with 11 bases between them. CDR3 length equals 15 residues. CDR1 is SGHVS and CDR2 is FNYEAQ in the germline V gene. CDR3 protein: CASSLSGMGTGELFF. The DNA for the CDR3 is TGTGCCAGCAGCTTATCAGGGATGGGCACCGGGGAGCTGTTTTTT. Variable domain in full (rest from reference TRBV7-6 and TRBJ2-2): GAGVSQSPRYKVTKRGQDVALRCDPISGHVSLYWYRQALGQGPEFLTYFNYEAQQDKSGLPNDRFSAERPEGSISTLTIQRTEQRDSAMYRCASSLSGMGTGELFFGEGSRLTVL.

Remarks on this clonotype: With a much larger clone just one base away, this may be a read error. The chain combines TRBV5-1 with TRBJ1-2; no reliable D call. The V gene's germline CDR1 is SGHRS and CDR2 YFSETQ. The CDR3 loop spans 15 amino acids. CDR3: CASSLVGDANCGYTF. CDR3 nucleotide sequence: TGCGCCAGCAGCTTGGTGGGCGACGCTAACTGTGGCTACACCTTC.

The chain's CDR3 is CASTGPSEYGYTF. The CDR3 bases are TGTGCCAGCACCGGACCCTCAGAGTATGGCTACACCTTC. The chain links TRBV12-3 or TRBV12-4 to TRBJ1-2; D is unclear. Trimming stripped 7 bases from V and 5 bases from J, with 14 bases between. This CDR3 spans 13 amino acids.

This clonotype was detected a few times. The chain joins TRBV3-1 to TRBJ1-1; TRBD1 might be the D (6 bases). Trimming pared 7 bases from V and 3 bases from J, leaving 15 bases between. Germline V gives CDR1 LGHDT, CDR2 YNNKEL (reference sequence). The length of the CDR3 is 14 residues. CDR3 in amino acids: CASNLGGRDTEAFF. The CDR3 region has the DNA TGTGCCAGCAACCTCGGGGGGCGCGACACTGAAGCTTTCTTT.

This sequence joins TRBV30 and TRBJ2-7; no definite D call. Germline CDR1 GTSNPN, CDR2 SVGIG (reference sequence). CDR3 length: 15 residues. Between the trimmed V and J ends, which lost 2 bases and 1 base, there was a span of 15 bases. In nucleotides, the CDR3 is TGTGCCTGGAGTCCCTCTTATGGATCTTCCTACGAGCAGTACTTC. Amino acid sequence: CAWSPSYGSSYEQYF.

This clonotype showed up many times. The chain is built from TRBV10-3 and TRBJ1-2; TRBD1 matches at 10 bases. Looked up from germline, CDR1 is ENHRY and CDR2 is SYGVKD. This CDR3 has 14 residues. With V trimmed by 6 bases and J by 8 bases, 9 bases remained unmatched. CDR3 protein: CAISTGTGVSGYTF. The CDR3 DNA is TGTGCCATCAGCACCGGGACAGGGGTCAGCGGCTACACCTTC.

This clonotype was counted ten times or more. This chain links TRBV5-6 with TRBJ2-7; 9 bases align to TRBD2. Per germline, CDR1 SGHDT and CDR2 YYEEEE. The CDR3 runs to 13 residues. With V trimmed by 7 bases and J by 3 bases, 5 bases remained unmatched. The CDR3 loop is CASGGAGGYEQYF. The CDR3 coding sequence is TGTGCCAGCGGCGGAGCGGGGGGCTACGAGCAGTACTTC.